Shown below are 22 T cell receptor beta chains from a single sample sequenced in a study of T-cell reconstitution after alpha-beta-depleted transplantation in children (dated by TCRdb to the mid-2010s). Libraries were made using PCR. These reads were obtained on an Illumina HiSeq 2500. TCR libraries were prepared with molecular barcoding, using unique molecular identifiers to normalize TCRbeta repertoire quantification. TCRdb passed the public sequencing reads through fastp at Q25 and MiXCR, retaining productive beta sequences. Every distinct CDR3 protein forms one entry, paired with its most common genes and DNA. In this sample the table shows 150,000 to 200,000 distinct CDR3 sequences, approximately 10% of which occur a single time. About 13% of the sample is taken by the ten largest. The treatment or condition label here, explained by the study, means: allogeneic hematopoietic cell transplantation with graft depleted of TCRalphabeta T cells and CD19 B cells.

Sequenced material: PBMCs, taken before TCRalphabeta/CD19-depleted stem cell transplant. These TCRs come from a boy aged 2 to 10 with acute myeloid leukemia, due to receive a stem cell transplant.

This clonotype was seen a few times. This chain connects TRBV6-1 to TRBJ2-7; D uncertain. CDR1 is MNHNS and CDR2 is SASEGT in the germline V gene. This CDR3 has 14 residues. Trimming pared 5 bases from V and 4 bases from J, leaving 15 bases between. The chain's CDR3 is CASSPRALKYEQYV. CDR3 bases: TGTGCCAGCAGTCCTAGGGCCCTCAAATACGAGCAGTACGTC.

To note about this clonotype: Possible read error: a much larger clone is one base away. J is TRBJ1-5 and V is TRBV3-1; the D gene is possibly TRBD1 (5 bases). The DNA end is more similar to TRBJ2-3, so the J call may be wrong. CDR3 length: 13 residues. From germline, CDR1 is LGHDT and CDR2 YNNKEL (reference sequence). The chain's CDR3 is CASSHQGNQPQYF. In DNA, the CDR3 is TGTGCCAGCAGCCATCAGGGAAACCAGCCCCAGTATTTT.

This clonotype was counted at least ten times. This sequence joins TRBV5-1 and TRBJ2-1; TRBD1 agrees at 7 bases. CDR1 and CDR2 from the germline V gene are SGHRS and YFSETQ. Trimming at V came to 5 bases and at J to 1 base, leaving 3 bases not matched to a gene. This CDR3 is 14 amino acids long. The CDR3 loop is CASRNRGSYNEQFF. For the CDR3, the DNA is TGCGCCAGCAGGAACAGGGGATCCTACAATGAGCAGTTCTTC.

This clonotype was counted ten times or more. This rearrangement joins TRBV6-4 to TRBJ2-2, with D possibly being TRBD2 (6 bases). Germline CDR1 is MRHNA and CDR2 is SNTAGT. Deletions cut 5 bases from V and 5 bases from J, with 9 bases between. There are 13 residues in the CDR3. The chain's CDR3 is CASSKSGTGELFF. In nucleotides, the CDR3 is TGTGCCAGCAGTAAAAGCGGGACCGGGGAGCTGTTTTTT.

The table lists this clonotype with many counts. V and J are TRBV20-1 and TRBJ2-7; weak D call: TRBD2 (6 bases). The CDR3 is 13 amino acids. From germline, CDR1 is DFQATT and CDR2 SNEGSKA (reference sequence). Between the trimmed V and J ends, which lost 6 bases and 1 base, there was a span of 13 bases. CDR3 sequence: CSAPPGGSYEQYF. DNA of the CDR3: TGCAGTGCCCCCCCAGGAGGGTCCTACGAGCAGTACTTC.

Many counts were recorded for this clonotype. The V gene is TRBV5-1, the J gene TRBJ2-3; 7 nucleotides align to TRBD2. The CDR3 consists of 15 residues. The germline gives CDR1 SGHRS, CDR2 YFSETQ. The junction had 5 bases not matched to a gene; V was cut back by 0 bases and J by 4 bases. CDR3 bases: TGCGCCAGCAGCTTGGACGGCGGGAGCGCAGATACGCAGTATTTT. This sequence encodes CASSLDGGSADTQYF.

This clonotype showed up many times. This sequence joins TRBV10-3 and TRBJ2-2; D gene uncertain. V lost 6 bases and J lost 0, with 8 bases in between. The CDR3 is made up of 14 amino acids. Germline loops: CDR1 ENHRY, CDR2 SYGVKD. The CDR3 nucleotides are TGTGCCATCAGAGGCCTCGCGAACACCGGGGAGCTGTTTTTT. Translation: CAIRGLANTGELFF.

This clonotype was counted only a few times. The chain recombines TRBV23-1 with TRBJ2-5, with a weak D call TRBD1 (5 bases). TRBV23-1 is an open reading frame whose function is uncertain. The ends were cut back, 5 bases at V and 1 base at J, with 20 bases in the middle. This CDR3 contains 17 residues. The CDR3 DNA follows: TGCGCCAGCAGTTCTAGAATGGGGCCAGGGTGCCAAGAGACCCAGTACTTC. Its protein product is CASSSRMGPGCQETQYF.

This clonotype has ten or more counts. The V gene is TRBV6-5, the J gene TRBJ2-7; the match to TRBD1 covers 7 bases. There are 13 residues in the CDR3. The trim removed 10 bases at V and 6 bases at J, leaving 12 bases unmatched. Germline V lookup: CDR1 MNHEY, CDR2 SVGAGI. Here the CDR3 reads CATLGQETGEQYV. The CDR3 DNA reads as TGTGCCACCCTAGGACAGGAGACGGGCGAGCAGTACGTC.

The chain couples TRBV28 to TRBJ1-2, with 7 bases fitting TRBD1. The CDR3 is made up of 13 amino acids. After removal of 5 bases from V and 3 bases from J, the junction contained 3 bases not matched to a gene. Germline CDR1 is MDHEN and CDR2 is SYDVKM. For the CDR3, the DNA is TGTGCCAGCAGTCTGGGACAGTACTATGGCTACACCTTC. It yields the protein CASSLGQYYGYTF.

This clonotype was seen repeatedly, ten times or more. The rearrangement uses TRBV9 and TRBJ2-5; 10 bases are a match to TRBD1. Germline values: CDR1 SGDLS, CDR2 YYNGEE. CDR3 size: 14 residues. J lost 2 bases, V lost 2 bases, and 0 bases had no gene match. CDR3: CASSVGQGQETQYF. The CDR3 DNA is TGTGCCAGCAGCGTGGGACAGGGGCAAGAGACCCAGTACTTC.

This clonotype appeared many times. The chain couples TRBV6-1 to TRBJ2-7, with a weak D call TRBD2 (6 bases). Germline V CDR1 and CDR2: MNHNS, SASEGT. The V gene lost 4 bases and the J gene lost 2 bases, with 12 bases spanning the gap. This CDR3 contains 14 residues. CDR3 in amino acids: CASSGSSGAYEQYV. CDR3 nucleotides: TGTGCCAGCAGTGGGTCCTCGGGGGCCTACGAGCAGTACGTC.

This clonotype has ten or more counts. The chain combines TRBV5-1 with TRBJ2-3, with a possible D match to TRBD1 (6 bases). This CDR3 has 13 amino acids. The ends were cut back, 3 bases at V and 4 bases at J, with 9 bases in the middle. Germline CDR1 is SGHRS and CDR2 is YFSETQ. CDR3 coding DNA: TGCGCCAGCAGCTCGCAGGGGCCAGATACGCAGTATTTT. Translated, it gives CASSSQGPDTQYF.

This clonotype showed up many times. The chain is built from TRBV3-1 and TRBJ2-1; D perhaps matches TRBD2 (6 bases). The CDR3 extends over 15 amino acids. Trimming left V 5 bases short and J 9 bases short, with 20 bases between. In germline, CDR1 is LGHDT, CDR2 YNNKEL (reference sequence). CDR3: CASSKTRYSLREQFF. The CDR3 bases are TGTGCCAGCAGCAAGACTAGATACTCCTTACGTGAGCAGTTCTTC.

Ten or more counts support this clonotype. J is TRBJ2-2 and V is TRBV12-3 or TRBV12-4, with 7 bases matching TRBD1. The length of the CDR3 is 14 residues. V trimming: 5 bases; J trimming: 5 bases; junction bases outside the gene matches: 5. In nucleotides, the CDR3 is TGTGCCAGCAGTCGCGAACAGGGGACCGGGGAGCTGTTTTTT. Its translation is CASSREQGTGELFF.

Ten or more counts support this clonotype. This chain links TRBV20-1 with TRBJ1-1, with no clear D. V lost 0 bases to trimming and J lost 3 bases, with 14 bases between them. The CDR3 sequence is 15 residues long. Germline V CDR1 and CDR2: DFQATT, SNEGSKA (reference sequence). CDR3 in amino acids: CSARDAGIPDTEAFF. The CDR3 nucleotides are TGCAGTGCTAGAGATGCCGGGATCCCGGACACTGAAGCTTTCTTT.

This clonotype was picked up many times. The gene calls are TRBV9 and TRBJ2-5; 10 nucleotides align to TRBD2. Trimming took 4 bases from V and 5 from J; bases not matched to a gene: 11. The germline V gene has CDR1 SGDLS and CDR2 YYNGEE. This CDR3 is 16 amino acids long. The CDR3 loop reads CASSPSSGSVGETQYF. The CDR3 DNA follows: TGTGCCAGCAGCCCCTCTAGCGGGAGCGTAGGGGAGACCCAGTACTTC.

This clonotype was seen many times. The J gene is TRBJ1-1, the V gene TRBV20-1; tentative D call: TRBD1 (6 bases). The CDR3 extends over 14 amino acids. The germline V and J ends were trimmed by 2 bases and 1 base, with 11 bases remaining between them. Germline CDR1 reads DFQATT; CDR2 reads SNEGSKA (reference sequence). CDR3 loop: CSARRGGPNTEAFF. CDR3 in DNA: TGCAGTGCTAGAAGAGGGGGGCCGAACACTGAAGCTTTCTTT.

J is TRBJ1-6 and V is TRBV28, with 8 nucleotides matching TRBD1. Germline CDR1 reads MDHEN; CDR2 reads SYDVKM. The CDR3 consists of 16 residues. V lost 4 bases and J lost 7; bases outside the gene matches: 9. The CDR3 spells CASSSPAPGGNSPLHF. The CDR3 DNA reads TGTGCCAGCAGTTCTCCGGCGCCAGGGGGCAATTCACCCCTCCACTTT. Full variable domain (outside the CDR3, taken from reference TRBV28 and TRBJ1-6): DVKVTQSSRYLVKRTGEKVFLECVQDMDHENMFWYRQDPGLGLRLIYFSYDVKMKEKGDIPEGYSVSREKKERFSLILESASTNQTSMYLCASSSPAPGGNSPLHFGNGTRLTVT.

This clonotype has ten or more counts. The chain carries TRBV5-1 and TRBJ2-3, with TRBD1 matching over 10 bases. Germline lookup yields CDR1 SGHRS and CDR2 YFSETQ. V was pared by 3 bases and J by 9 bases, with 13 bases of the junction left unmatched. CDR3 length: 16 amino acids. The CDR3 is CASSYEAGSDRGTQYF. The DNA of the CDR3 is TGCGCCAGCAGCTACGAAGCGGGGTCGGACAGGGGGACGCAGTATTTT. Full variable domain (rest looked up from reference TRBV5-1 and TRBJ2-3): KAGVTQTPRYLIKTRGQQVTLSCSPISGHRSVSWYQQTPGQGLQFLFEYFSETQRNKGNFPGRFSGRQFSNSRSEMNVSTLELGDSALYLCASSYEAGSDRGTQYFGPGTRLTVL.

This clonotype was counted many times. The genes are TRBV5-1 and TRBJ1-6, with TRBD1 identical over 9 bases. V gave up 3 bases and J gave up 7 bases; unmatched junction bases: 2. The CDR3 consists of 14 residues. CDR1 and CDR2 (germline): SGHRS, YFSETQ. CDR3: CASSSGQGNSPLHF. The DNA for the CDR3 is TGCGCCAGCAGCTCCGGACAGGGGAATTCACCCCTCCACTTT.

Concerning this clonotype: A read error may be the cause here, since a much bigger clone is one base away. The V call is TRBV5-1, the J call TRBJ2-5; 7 nucleotides agree with TRBD1. The CDR3 runs to 13 residues. The J segment lost 1 base and the V segment lost 7 bases, leaving 4 bases of the junction unmatched. Germline loops: CDR1 SGHRS, CDR2 YFSETQ. The CDR3 region is CASEGQRQETQYF. As DNA, the CDR3 is TGCGCCAGCGAGGGACAGCGCCAAGAGACCCAGTACTTC. Drawing the rest from reference TRBV5-1 and TRBJ2-5, the complete variable domain is KAGVTQTPRYLIKTRGQQVTLSCSPISGHRSVSWYQQTPGQGLQFLFEYFSETQRNKGNFPGRFSGRQFSNSRSEMNVSTLELGDSALYLCASEGQRQETQYFGPGTRLLVL.